This entry features one T cell receptor (beta chain) sequence. This sample was taken from a study of T-cell memory formation after mild COVID-19. The CDR3 covers 16 residues. Trimming left V 1 base short and J 8 bases short, with 20 bases between. The V gene's germline CDR1 is SGHTA and CDR2 FQGNSA. TCRdb redid the calling of the 5' RACE reads with MiXCR, one entry per CDR3 protein. Among 250,000 to 300,000 distinct CDR3 sequences, around 16% were seen once, and the ten largest hold more than 20%. The chain joins TRBV7-2 to TRBJ1-2; D is undetermined. Material for sequencing was PBMCs or a T cell subset sorted from them (not recorded which). This receptor was taken from a man aged 18 to 30 who had mild COVID-19 (a few samples of this study predate the infection). Cell type and time point are not known. CDR3 coding DNA: TGTGCCAGCAGCTTAGGTCTCAGTCCGTCTTCATGGGGCTACACCTTC. It yields the protein CASSLGLSPSSWGYTF. Combining the CDR3 with reference TRBV7-2 and TRBJ1-2 gives the whole variable domain GAGVSQSPSNKVTEKGKDVELRCDPISGHTALYWYRQSLGQGLEFLIYFQGNSAPDKSGLPSDRFSAERTGGSVSTLTIQRTQQEDSAVYLCASSLGLSPSSWGYTFGSGTRLTVV.